These 8 T cell receptor beta chains were sequenced from one sample in a study of blood T cell repertoires in COVID-19. This table comes from immunoSEQ multiplex PCR, and its TCRdb copy is limited to in-frame clones, with some not included. The sample includes roughly 180,000 clones, more than 70% of them seen just once. Material for sequencing was PBMCs or T cells enriched from blood (not recorded which). These receptors were taken from a man in his fifties or sixties who had recovered from COVID-19.

This chain joins TRBV15 and TRBJ2-5; D may be TRBD2 (5 bases). The CDR3 runs 13 residues. The V end was cut by 3 bases, the J end by 3 bases, with 8 bases between. Germline V gene data show CDR1 as LNHNV and CDR2 as YYDKDF (reference sequence). CDR3 sequence (DNA): TGTGCCACCAGCAGGACGGAGGAAGAGACCCAGTACTTC. This encodes CATSRTEEETQYF.

The J gene is TRBJ1-3, the V gene TRBV6-5; D unclear. The CDR3 loop spans 14 amino acids. The V and J ends lost 11 bases and 0 bases respectively, with 14 bases between them. Germline assignment: CDR1 MNHEY and CDR2 SVGAGI. In DNA form, the CDR3 reads TGTGCCGCTTCTCCCACTTTCTCTGGAAACACCATATATTTT. This gives the protein CAASPTFSGNTIYF.

This clone was observed a handful of times. This chain connects TRBV9 to TRBJ2-2; TRBD2 aligns across 9 bases. The J segment lost 6 bases and the V segment lost 0 bases, leaving 12 bases of the junction unmatched. This CDR3 region has 18 residues. Germline CDR1 SGDLS, CDR2 YYNGEE. CDR3 in amino acids: CASSVVGSGGLGAGELFF. Here the CDR3 DNA reads TGTGCCAGCAGCGTAGTGGGTAGCGGGGGACTAGGGGCCGGGGAGCTGTTTTTT.

This sequence joins TRBV28 and TRBJ2-7; D not certain. CDR3 size: 14 residues. V was cut by 7 bases and J by 2 bases, with 15 bases left in between. Germline V lookup: CDR1 MDHEN, CDR2 SYDVKM. This chain's CDR3 is CASTLSAVAYEQYF. The CDR3 region has the DNA TGTGCCAGCACCCTCTCTGCGGTCGCCTACGAGCAGTACTTC.

The gene calls are TRBV9 and TRBJ1-6, with TRBD1 as a possible D gene (5 bases). This CDR3 contains 17 residues. The V and J ends lost 4 bases and 3 bases respectively, with 17 bases between them. CDR1 and CDR2 (germline): SGDLS, YYNGEE. The CDR3 DNA reads as TGTGCCAGCAGCCGCTCGGCGGGGCGATACTATAATTCACCCCTCCACTTT. This gives the protein CASSRSAGRYYNSPLHF.

The V call is TRBV3-1 (or the pseudogene TRBV3-2), the J call TRBJ2-7; 7 bases align to TRBD1. Germline CDR1 is LGHDT and CDR2 is YNNKEL (reference sequence). The V and J ends lost 1 base and 2 bases, in that order; junction bases with no gene match: 5. CDR3 length: 15 residues. CDR3 nucleotide sequence: TGTGCCAGCAGCCAAGCACCAGGGACAGCCTACGAGCAGTACTTC. This sequence encodes CASSQAPGTAYEQYF.

The chain couples TRBV3-1 (or the pseudogene TRBV3-2) to TRBJ1-1; possibly TRBD1 for D (6 bases). V was cut by 1 base and J by 7 bases, with 13 bases left in between. The length of the CDR3 is 14 residues. Germline lookup yields CDR1 LGHDT and CDR2 YNNKEL (reference sequence). The DNA for the CDR3 is TGTGCCAGCAGCCAAGCGACAGGTTGGTTTGAAGCTTTCTTT. Translation gives CASSQATGWFEAFF.

This sequence joins TRBV7-2 and TRBJ1-3, with D hard to call. The germline V gene encodes CDR1 SGHTA and CDR2 FQGNSA. The V gene lost 7 bases and the J gene lost 4 bases, with 14 bases spanning the gap. This CDR3 comprises 14 residues. DNA of the CDR3: TGTGCCAGCAATTCGGGGAGAGGAGGAAACACCATATATTTT. It is translated as CASNSGRGGNTIYF.